This T cell receptor (beta chain) was recovered during a study of T cell responses to AZD1222 COVID-19 vaccine. Notes on this clone: Its specificity is unknown.

Overall study findings and caveats: Donor demographics were predominantly white British with a female majority; clonal diversity may be underestimated. Spike-specific TCR repertoires showed rising breadth and depth after two AZD1222 doses. At study baseline, merely five or six AZD1222 recipients were seropositive.

V was clipped by 4 bases and J by 5 bases; unmatched bases: 9. The CDR3 runs to 15 residues. Germline CDR1 reads MNHNY; CDR2 reads SVGAGI (reference sequence). Assay used: immunoSEQ multiplex PCR; TCRdb lists only in-frame clones, some missing. The sample includes 95,000 to 100,000 clones, approximately 90% of them seen just once. The rearrangement joins TRBV6-6 to TRBJ1-1; 8 nucleotides agree with TRBD1. This sample comprised peripheral blood, obtained on day 0 of AZD1222 vaccination. This receptor was taken from an adult in good health. CDR3 nucleotide sequence: TGTGCCAGCAGTTCCAACCAGGGGGCAGGAACTGAAGCTTTCTTT. Translating gives CASSSNQGAGTEAFF.